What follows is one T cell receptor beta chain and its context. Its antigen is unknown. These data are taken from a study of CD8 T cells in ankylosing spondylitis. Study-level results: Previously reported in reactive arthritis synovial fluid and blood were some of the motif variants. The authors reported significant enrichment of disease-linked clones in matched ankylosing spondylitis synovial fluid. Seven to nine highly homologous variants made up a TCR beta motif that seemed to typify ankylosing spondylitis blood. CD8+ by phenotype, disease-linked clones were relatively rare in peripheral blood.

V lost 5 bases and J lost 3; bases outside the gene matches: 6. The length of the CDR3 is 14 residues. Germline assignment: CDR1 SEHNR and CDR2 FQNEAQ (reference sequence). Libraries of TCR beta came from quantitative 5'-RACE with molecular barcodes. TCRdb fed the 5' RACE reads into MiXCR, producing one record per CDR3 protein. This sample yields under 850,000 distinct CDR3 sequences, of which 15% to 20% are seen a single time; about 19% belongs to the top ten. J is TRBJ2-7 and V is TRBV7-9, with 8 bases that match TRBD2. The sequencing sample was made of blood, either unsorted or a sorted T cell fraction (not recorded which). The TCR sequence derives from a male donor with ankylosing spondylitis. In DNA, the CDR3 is TGTGCCAGCAGCGACCGGGAGGGATTCTACGAGCAGTACTTC. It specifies CASSDREGFYEQYF.